The 29 T cell receptor beta chains reported below all come from one sample, sequenced in a study of cytomegalovirus exposure and HLA in healthy donors. The PCR made use of 60 Vbeta and 13 Jbeta primers. Produced via immunoSEQ multiplex PCR; TCRdb's table is partial and in-frame only. The repertoire consists of roughly 110,000 clones, with roughly 70% occurring once and the leading ten covering around 2.7%. Sequencing was carried out using PBMCs. The receptors derive from a male donor in good health and CMV-seropositive.

Of note for this clone: A read error may account for a junction end that differs from germline. The gene calls are TRBV7-7 and TRBJ2-1; D is uncertain. The length of the CDR3 is 16 residues. In germline, CDR1 is SSHAT, CDR2 FNYEAQ (reference sequence). The CDR3 spells CASSLAPSLEYNEQFF. CDR3 in DNA: TGTGCTAGCAGCTTAGCACCCTCACTGGAGTACAATGAGCAGTTCTTC.

This chain uses TRBV7-6 with TRBJ1-3; D is perhaps TRBD1 (5 bases). Trimming shortened V by 1 base and J by 2 bases, and 18 bases separated the two germline ends. Looked up from germline, CDR1 is SGHVS and CDR2 is FNYEAQ. This CDR3 contains 18 residues. DNA for the CDR3: TGTGCCAGCAGCTTAGATCAGGGCTGGTATCCAGCTGGAAACACCATATATTTT. This encodes CASSLDQGWYPAGNTIYF.

V gene TRBV9 combines with J gene TRBJ2-1; 7 bases line up with TRBD2. V lost 3 bases and J lost 0; bases outside the gene matches: 3. In germline, CDR1 is SGDLS, CDR2 YYNGEE. The CDR3 has 15 amino acids. The CDR3 DNA is TGTGCCAGCAGCGCTAGCGGAGTCTCCTACAATGAGCAGTTCTTC. It is translated as CASSASGVSYNEQFF.

This clone turned up a few times. Germline and junction disagree at one end, which may indicate a read error. The chain is built from TRBV9 and TRBJ1-5; the match to TRBD1 covers 7 bases. In germline, CDR1 is SGDLS, CDR2 YYNGEE. The CDR3 loop spans 15 amino acids. The CDR3 sequence is CASSPTGQANQPQNF. The DNA for the CDR3 is TGTGCCAGCAGCCCCACCGGACAGGCCAATCAGCCCCAGAATTTT.

Note on this clone: Because the CDR3's place on the DNA is in doubt, the DNA is left out and the CDR3 is given as listed by TCRdb. The chain joins TRBV5-6 to TRBJ1-2; the table's D call, TRBD1, has no DNA check behind it. The CDR3 region is 15 residues in length, termini included. Germline loops: CDR1 SGHDT, CDR2 YYEEEE. The CDR3 is CASSPWGRGIGGYPF.

The chain links TRBV7-3 to TRBJ2-2; 8 bases agree with TRBD1. The junction had 6 bases not matched to a gene; V was cut back by 5 bases and J by 10 bases. The CDR3 runs 13 residues. Germline CDR1 is SGHTA and CDR2 is FQGTGA. The CDR3 DNA reads as TGTGCCAGCAGCACCTCAGGGGGCGCGGAGCTGTTTTTT. Amino acids: CASSTSGGAELFF.

This clone was observed a few times. This chain uses TRBV5-1 with TRBJ2-1; D ambiguous. The V end was cut by 3 bases, the J end by 0 bases, with 10 bases between. The germline gives CDR1 SGHRS, CDR2 YFSETQ. This CDR3 spans 15 amino acids. The CDR3: CASSSRPRSYNEQFF. In DNA form, the CDR3 reads TGCGCCAGCAGCTCCAGGCCCCGCTCCTACAATGAGCAGTTCTTC.

This chain connects TRBV30 to TRBJ1-6, with a weak D call TRBD1 (5 bases). Trimming shortened V by 3 bases and J by 0 bases, and 21 bases separated the two germline ends. Germline loops: CDR1 GTSNPN, CDR2 SVGIG (reference sequence). The CDR3 has 19 amino acids. The CDR3 bases are TGTGCCTGGAGCCTCGGACATGCGGCTCAAACCTCCTATAATTCACCCCTCCACTTT. Amino acids: CAWSLGHAAQTSYNSPLHF.

CDR3 sequence: CASTKGSGGTDTQYF. CDR3 nucleotide sequence: TGTGCCAGCACCAAAGGCAGCGGGGGCACAGATACGCAGTATTTT. The chain has TRBV13 and TRBJ2-3; 7 positions match TRBD2. The CDR3 consists of 15 residues. Trimming at V came to 7 bases and at J to 1 base, leaving 8 bases not matched to a gene. The V gene's germline CDR1 is PRHDT and CDR2 FYEKMQ (reference sequence).

CDR3 DNA: TGTGCCAGCAGGCGGACAGGGGGCGATCAGCCCCAGCATTTT. This encodes CASRRTGGDQPQHF. The chain carries TRBV5-8 and TRBJ1-5; 11 bases fit TRBD1. V shed 5 bases and J 5 bases; nucleotides not matched to a gene: 3. The CDR3 sequence is 14 residues long. Germline CDR1 SGHTS, CDR2 YDEGEE. The full variable domain, in which reference TRBV5-8 and TRBJ1-5 provide the parts outside the CDR3, is EAGVTQSPTHLIKTRGQQATLRCSPISGHTSVYWYQQALGLGLQFLLWYDEGEERNRGNFPPRFSGRQFPNYSSELNVNALELEDSALYLCASRRTGGDQPQHFGDGTRLSIL.

The V gene is TRBV19, the J gene TRBJ1-1; weak D call: TRBD1 (5 bases). The CDR3 loop spans 15 amino acids. Germline loops: CDR1 LNHDA, CDR2 SQIVND (reference sequence). V was pared by 5 bases and J by 4 bases, with 17 bases between. The CDR3 loop is CASSLTGGSGTEAFF. In DNA form, the CDR3 reads TGTGCCAGTAGTTTGACCGGGGGGTCGGGCACTGAAGCTTTCTTT.

The V and J genes are TRBV27 and TRBJ2-7; a possible D gene is TRBD2 (6 bases). V lost 0 bases, J lost 0 bases, and 12 bases lay in between. The CDR3 sequence is 16 residues long. The V gene's germline CDR1 is MNHEY and CDR2 SMNVEV (reference sequence). In DNA form, the CDR3 reads TGTGCCAGCAGTTTATCCCGGAGGGGTACCTCCTACGAGCAGTACTTC. Protein product: CASSLSRRGTSYEQYF.

V is TRBV27 and J is TRBJ1-2, with D maybe TRBD1 (6 bases). The V gene lost 6 bases and the J gene lost 3 bases, with 11 bases spanning the gap. In germline, CDR1 is MNHEY, CDR2 SMNVEV (reference sequence). The CDR3 extends over 13 amino acids. This CDR3 is CASRGGGDYGYTF. In nucleotides, the CDR3 is TGTGCCAGCAGGGGAGGGGGGGACTATGGCTACACCTTC.

This rearrangement joins TRBV27 to TRBJ1-1, with TRBD1 as a possible D gene (5 bases). CDR1 is MNHEY, CDR2 SMNVEV, per germline (reference sequence). CDR3 length: 16 residues. Trimming removed 6 bases at V and 2 bases at J, with 19 bases between. CDR3 DNA sequence: TGTGCCAGCAGCGCCCGCAGCACAGGACCTAACACTGAAGCTTTCTTT. Translated: CASSARSTGPNTEAFF.

This clone was seen a single time. The chain is built from TRBV28 and TRBJ1-4; D might be TRBD1 (6 bases). CDR1 and CDR2 (germline): MDHEN, SYDVKM. The CDR3 has 16 residues. The V end was cut by 5 bases, the J end by 7 bases, with 20 bases between. The CDR3 loop is CASSPGGGPGGEKLFF. CDR3 nucleotide sequence: TGTGCCAGCAGTCCCGGTGGGGGCCCGGGGGGTGAAAAACTGTTTTTT.

The chain recombines TRBV9 with TRBJ1-2; weak D call: TRBD1 (5 bases). The CDR3 sequence is 15 residues long. Deletions cut 0 bases from V and 3 bases from J, with 12 bases between. Germline V lookup: CDR1 SGDLS, CDR2 YYNGEE. The CDR3 loop is CASSVEGRAHYGYTF. The CDR3 DNA reads as TGTGCCAGCAGCGTAGAGGGCAGGGCTCACTATGGCTACACCTTC.

This sequence joins TRBV6-5 and TRBJ1-5; TRBD1 aligns across 9 bases. The CDR3 contains 14 residues. Germline V lookup: CDR1 MNHEY, CDR2 SVGAGI. Trimming cost V 6 bases and J 2 bases; bases outside gene matches: 2. DNA of the CDR3: TGTGCCAGCAGACGACAGGGGGGCAATCAGCCCCAGCATTTT. It is translated as CASRRQGGNQPQHF.

This rearrangement joins TRBV4-3 to TRBJ2-3; D unresolved. Looked up from germline, CDR1 is LGHNA and CDR2 is YSLEER. Trimming left V 2 bases short and J 5 bases short, with 11 bases between. The CDR3 spans 14 residues. The CDR3 bases are TGCGCCAGCAGCCAAAGAGCCCGAGGAGATACGCAGTATTTT. This translates into CASSQRARGDTQYF.

The chain carries TRBV7-2 and TRBJ2-5, with TRBD2 matching 7 bases. The germline V gene encodes CDR1 SGHTA and CDR2 FQGNSA. Trimming took 3 bases from V and 4 from J; bases not matched to a gene: 5. There are 14 residues in the CDR3. CDR3 region: CASSLATGGETQYF. The CDR3 nucleotides read TGTGCCAGCAGCTTGGCAACGGGGGGAGAGACCCAGTACTTC.

CDR3 protein: CASRTGTTYNEQFF. CDR3 nucleotide sequence: TGTGCCAGCAGAACCGGGACTACCTACAATGAGCAGTTCTTC. The genes are TRBV6-5 and TRBJ2-1; 7 positions agree with TRBD2. Per germline, CDR1 MNHEY and CDR2 SVGAGI. V lost 6 bases to trimming and J lost 2 bases; unmatched junction nucleotides: 4. CDR3 length: 14 amino acids.

The chain couples TRBV11-2 to TRBJ2-7; D call uncertain. V lost 3 bases to trimming and J lost 4 bases, with 10 bases between them. Germline assignment: CDR1 SGHAT and CDR2 FQNNGV. This CDR3 is built from 13 residues. The CDR3 here is CASSFSVWYEQYF. CDR3 DNA sequence: TGTGCCAGCAGCTTCTCGGTCTGGTACGAGCAGTACTTC.

This chain links TRBV28 with TRBJ2-7; 9 nucleotides match TRBD2. This CDR3 spans 14 amino acids. Germline V gives CDR1 MDHEN, CDR2 SYDVKM. The V gene end was trimmed by 5 bases and the J gene end by 2 bases; junction bases not matched to a gene: 4. The CDR3 reads CASSRLAEAYEQYF. The DNA of the CDR3 is TGTGCCAGCAGTCGACTAGCGGAAGCCTACGAGCAGTACTTC.

Details on this clone: The same CDR3 can be traced to other DNA sequences in this sample. The V call is TRBV29-1, the J call TRBJ2-7, with D uncertain. The V end was cut by 7 bases, the J end by 4 bases, with 11 bases between. CDR3 length equals 11 residues. Germline assignment: CDR1 SQVTM and CDR2 ANQGSEA. In nucleotides, the CDR3 is TGCAGCGGGAGAACTGAGTACGAGCAGTACTTC. It encodes CSGRTEYEQYF.

CDR3 DNA: TGTGCCAGTTTCGGGACTAGAGGATATGAGCAGTTCTTC. Amino acid sequence: CASFGTRGYEQFF. The genes are TRBV5-5 and TRBJ2-1; 8 bases line up with TRBD2. This CDR3 spans 13 amino acids. Losses at the gene ends were 8 bases for V and 8 bases for J; bases not matched to a gene: 9. Germline V CDR1 and CDR2: SGHKS, YYEKEE (reference sequence). Together with reference TRBV5-5 and TRBJ2-1, the CDR3 gives the full variable domain: DAGVTQSPTHLIKTRGQQVTLRCSPISGHKSVSWYQQVLGQGPQFIFQYYEKEERGRGNFPDRFSARQFPNYSSELNVNALLLGDSALYLCASFGTRGYEQFFGPGTRLTVL.

This clone was counted only a few times. The gene calls are TRBV6-6 and TRBJ2-4; 10 bases are shared with TRBD2. CDR3 size: 16 residues. The germline gives CDR1 MNHNY, CDR2 SVGAGI (reference sequence). J gave up 2 bases and V 4 bases, and 5 bases lay outside the gene matches. CDR3 sequence: CASSSAGGLTKNIQYF. For the CDR3, the DNA is TGTGCCAGCAGTTCAGCGGGGGGGCTTACCAAAAACATTCAGTACTTC.

This sequence joins TRBV27 and TRBJ1-2, with TRBD1 matching 8 bases. J gave up 0 bases and V 8 bases, and 11 bases lay outside the gene matches. Per germline, CDR1 MNHEY and CDR2 SMNVEV (reference sequence). The CDR3 spans 16 residues. The CDR3 is CASGQMDRDTNYGYTF. The DNA of the CDR3 is TGTGCCAGCGGCCAGATGGACAGGGATACTAACTATGGCTACACCTTC.

V and J are TRBV28 and TRBJ1-1; TRBD1 matches 9 bases. The CDR3 is made up of 13 amino acids. Trimming at V came to 6 bases and at J to 7 bases, leaving 6 bases not matched to a gene. CDR1 is MDHEN, CDR2 SYDVKM, per germline. CDR3 sequence (DNA): TGTGCCAGCAGGCCCGCGGGACAGGGTGAAGCTTTCTTT. It encodes CASRPAGQGEAFF. The complete variable domain, with remaining parts taken from reference TRBV28 and TRBJ1-1, reads DVKVTQSSRYLVKRTGEKVFLECVQDMDHENMFWYRQDPGLGLRLIYFSYDVKMKEKGDIPEGYSVSREKKERFSLILESASTNQTSMYLCASRPAGQGEAFFGQGTRLTVV.

This chain connects TRBV4-1 to TRBJ2-5; 7 nucleotides match TRBD2. V shed 2 bases, J shed 4 bases, and the junction held 7 bases outside the gene matches. The CDR3 extends over 15 amino acids. CDR1 MGHRA and CDR2 YSYEKL come from the germline V gene. CDR3 in DNA: TGCGCCAGCAGCCAAATACTAGCGACCGGAGAGACCCAGTACTTC. Protein sequence: CASSQILATGETQYF.

The V gene is TRBV7-2, the J gene TRBJ2-2; 10 nucleotides align to TRBD2. Germline values: CDR1 SGHTA, CDR2 FQGNSA. The CDR3 contains 14 residues. V lost 4 bases to trimming and J lost 13 bases; unmatched junction nucleotides: 9. CDR3 sequence: CASSSERGGQRLFF. The CDR3 DNA reads TGTGCCAGCAGCTCAGAGCGGGGGGGCCAAAGGCTGTTTTTT.